Listed below are T cell receptor beta chains from one sample, sequenced in a study of regulatory T cells in long-lasting Graves disease. TCRdb analysed the multiplex PCR reads with MiXCR anew, one entry per CDR3 protein. The data show a few hundred thousand distinct CDR3 sequences, with 12% seen just once and over 15% held by the top ten. These records were also assigned to another study, of T cells in Graves' hyperthyroidism and ophthalmopathy.

The sequenced sample was peripheral blood mononuclear cells (PBMCs), obtained at new diagnosis, from a patient treated with antithyroid drugs. The receptors derive from a woman between 18 and 30 years old with Graves disease. CDR3s leave out the opening cysteine and the closing phenylalanine or tryptophan. The order of the fields is J gene, CDR3 length, V gene, clone size, CDR3 protein. Not all rows give a size; the values are once, few, many and, for expanded clones, a class.

>TRBJ1-2|14|TRBV11-2|many
ASSALRTGPSYGYT
>TRBJ1-2|13|TRBV7-3|few
ASSQMGGKDYGYT
>TRBJ1-1|12|TRBV29-1|many
SAEGSQGGTEAF
>TRBJ1-4|14|TRBV4-3|once
ASSQERVVRDEKLF
>TRBJ2-3|15|TRBV7-8|many
ASSSLDWTGNTDTQY
>TRBJ2-5|15|TRBV11-2|many
ASSLDPPLTHQETQY
>TRBJ2-5|14|TRBV11-2|few
ASSSLLGGLQETQY
>TRBJ1-6|11|TRBV9|-
ASSVEPNSPLH
>TRBJ1-3|10|TRBV6-2/TRBV6-3|many
AISRDRDSRY
>TRBJ2-2|13|TRBV9|few
ASSVEGLNTGELF
>TRBJ2-5|10|TRBV11-2|many
ASSLDQTVKY
>TRBJ2-1|10|TRBV5-1|many
ASISSGDEQF
>TRBJ1-5|13|TRBV10-3|many
AISGGNQFNQPQH
>TRBJ1-2|14|TRBV14|-
ASSQRVRGLDYGYT
>TRBJ1-2|14|TRBV7-9|many
ASGRRGQSVIHGYT
>TRBJ2-3|13|TRBV27|many
ASSARQGSTDTQY
>TRBJ1-4|11|TRBV12-3/TRBV12-4|many
ASSFLSDEKLF
>TRBJ2-7|11|TRBV29-1|many
SVGGSNSYEQY
>TRBJ2-5|14|TRBV20-1|many
SARVARLAGGETQY
>TRBJ1-3|12|TRBV12-3/TRBV12-4|many
ASTQLGLGNTIY
>TRBJ1-1|11|TRBV30|many
AWSGSGRNEAF
>TRBJ1-4|11|TRBV4-2|few
ASSQRVDEKLF
>TRBJ2-3|13|TRBV4-3|-
ASSQDHGSADTQY
>TRBJ2-5|11|TRBV6-1|few
AASQPAITAQY
>TRBJ1-3|14|TRBV7-9|few
ASSLVYRTSGNTIY
>TRBJ1-5|13|TRBV12-3/TRBV12-4|many
ASSLKGHGNQPQH
>TRBJ2-3|14|TRBV24-1|many
ATSDSWTSPTDTQY
>TRBJ1-1|15|TRBV4-1|-
ASSPLYRVRRHTEAF
>TRBJ1-2|13|TRBV12-3/TRBV12-4|many
ASSRDARELYGYT
>TRBJ2-1|13|TRBV4-3|many
ASSPSGGSYNEQF
>TRBJ2-3|18|TRBV20-1|few
SARDRRQPGRAIVKDTQY
>TRBJ1-5|11|TRBV5-1|many
ASSIGPNQPQH
>TRBJ1-5|13|TRBV20-1|many
SAEDRGSRNQPQH
>TRBJ2-7|10|TRBV20-1|many
SARVSRGEQY
>TRBJ2-2|11|TRBV28|many
ASMRQNTGELF
>TRBJ2-3|11|TRBV7-2|many
ASSLGGALTQY
>TRBJ1-2|9|TRBV19|-
ATDSTYGYT
>TRBJ2-3|14|TRBV20-1|few
SAPSWASGRSDTQY
>TRBJ1-3|14|TRBV5-5|-
ASSPKEQVSGNTIY
>TRBJ2-1|16|TRBV7-9|-
ASSFRGGHLSSYNEQF
>TRBJ2-7|14|TRBV6-2/TRBV6-3|many
ASSYRGQGAAYEQY
>TRBJ2-1|12|TRBV6-1|-
ASSTREEYNEQF
>TRBJ2-5|12|TRBV3-1|many
ASSQEGVLETQY
>TRBJ2-2|14|TRBV6-1|many
ASSWTGLANTGELF
>TRBJ2-1|15|TRBV7-3|-
ASSLTTGQGRHNEQF
>TRBJ2-3|16|TRBV28|many
ASSAGLGAGASTDTRY
>TRBJ2-1|12|TRBV5-6|-
ASRWSRQGDEQF
>TRBJ1-3|15|TRBV4-1|few
ASSQVLAGLKEDTIY
>TRBJ2-3|14|TRBV5-1|many
ASSRDGGLGTDTQY
>TRBJ1-6|14|TRBV20-1|many
SARDVRTGNNSPLH
>TRBJ2-5|15|TRBV4-2|-
ASSHGEVGGAQETQY
>TRBJ1-4|13|TRBV11-2|many
ASSGGPGPSEKLF
>TRBJ1-2|11|TRBV18|many
ASSPSETDGYT
>TRBJ2-3|12|TRBV24-1|few
ATSAGQGGDTQY
>TRBJ1-4|11|TRBV2|many
ASEGTGREKLF
>TRBJ1-1|12|TRBV12-3/TRBV12-4|-
ASSSLPDSSEAF
>TRBJ1-5|12|TRBV2|few
ASLPDRNNQPQH
>TRBJ1-2|11|TRBV28|many
ASSLSGPYGYT
>TRBJ2-7|15|TRBV7-2|-
ASRRTSGRADTYEQY
>TRBJ2-5|16|TRBV11-1|-
ASSLRGTSGGYQETQY